This TCR beta chain was observed in a study of CD4+ T cells in melanoma. With regard to this clone: Its antigen is as yet unknown.

Study findings and constraints: Diverse differentiation states were reported for melanoma neoantigen-specific CD4+ T cells. CD8+ T cell, macrophage and B cell function reportedly correlated with neoantigen-specific CD4+ T cells.

The table came from immunoSEQ multiplex PCR; TCRdb's copy has only in-frame clones and leaves some out. This table has approximately 10,000 clones, 65% to 70% appearing once. V lost 4 bases to trimming and J lost 0 bases, with 10 bases between them. CDR1 and CDR2 (germline): KGHSH, LQKENI. This CDR3 spans 16 amino acids. Sequencing was done on a sample of cells from a culture (not recorded whether cultured in vitro). This sequence joins TRBV18 and TRBJ2-6; D gene unclear. The receptor was isolated from a human donor with melanoma. CDR3 in amino acids: CASSRQTTSGANVLTF. CDR3 coding DNA: TGTGCCAGCTCACGGCAGACCACCTCTGGGGCCAACGTCCTGACTTTC.